Listed below are T cell receptor beta chains from one sample, sequenced in a study of blood T cell dynamics during melanoma immunotherapy. Assay: immunoSEQ multiplex PCR; the TCRdb copy retains only in-frame clones and omits some. The sample has some 10,000 clones, approximately 84% seen once. The sequencing used blood, collected from a patient treated with checkpoint blockade. Source of these receptors: a human donor with melanoma. The conserved cysteine and the conserved F or W are not part of the CDR3 here. Each record gives: V gene, J gene, CDR3 protein.

TRBV11-2	TRBJ1-4	ASSLRGRAFNEKLF
TRBV11-2	TRBJ2-1	ASSPGGLVTYNEQF
TRBV4-1	TRBJ1-4	ASSQERRQHNEKLF
TRBV28	TRBJ1-1	ASSWFAGSGGAF
TRBV4-1	TRBJ1-6	ASSFLRDVNSPLH
TRBV9	TRBJ2-3	ASSVSTGETDTQY
TRBV27	TRBJ1-2	ASSLGAGIGYT
TRBV6-5	TRBJ2-7	ASSYLGVSYEQY
TRBV7-8	TRBJ2-1	ASSLGQVIDEQF
TRBV7-2	TRBJ1-1	ASSLLTGTNTEAF
TRBV19	TRBJ1-1	ASSTAGSLLEAF
TRBV5-6	TRBJ1-3	ASRVGQGINTIY
TRBV11-3	TRBJ2-7	ASRSTGTPYEQY
TRBV11-1	TRBJ2-1	ASSSTEGLNNEQF
TRBV5-6	TRBJ2-4	ASSRQGASKNIQY
TRBV19	TRBJ1-6	ASSSGQGPNSPLH
TRBV11-2	TRBJ1-6	ASSLVQGPFSPLH
TRBV7-2	TRBJ2-3	ASSFGTQSTDTQY
TRBV6-5	TRBJ2-7	ASSYSTSYEQY
TRBV7-6	TRBJ2-3	ASSLWLSTDTQY
TRBV29-1	TRBJ1-2	SVEHLGTGGLWDYGYT
TRBV27	TRBJ2-3	ASSARGLSYTDTQY
TRBV11-3	TRBJ2-3	ASSGRDGGGTDTQY
TRBV5-6	TRBJ2-5	ASTLWGTLETQY
TRBV14	TRBJ2-3	ASTAGATDTQY
TRBV25-1	TRBJ2-5	ASSGGETQY
TRBV5-1	TRBJ1-2	ASSLDGGYGYT
TRBV6-1	TRBJ1-5	ASSEVMSGHQPQH
TRBV2	TRBJ2-1	ASSGDRAREQF
TRBV7-2	TRBJ1-5	ASSPRQDGQPQH
TRBV6-5	TRBJ1-2	ASTQGVYGYT
TRBV6-5	TRBJ2-7	ASSYSDRASEQY
TRBV5-3	TRBJ1-2	ASTRLGLGYT
TRBV20-1	TRBJ2-7	SATLMGEQY
TRBV11-2	TRBJ2-7	ASSLGTGTSYEQY
TRBV5-1	TRBJ1-1	ASSPRGADTEAF
TRBV27	TRBJ2-1	ASSLDRAYNEQF
TRBV30	TRBJ1-2	AWSVGQGARGYT
TRBV28	TRBJ1-2	ASSRTGANYGYT
TRBV4-2	TRBJ1-4	ASSQEQGTEKLF
TRBV4-3	TRBJ1-2	ASSQAGYPRGGYT
TRBV11-3	TRBJ1-1	ASSSVGATEAF
TRBV5-1	TRBJ2-5	ASSLTGVTGETQY
TRBV7-6	TRBJ2-7	ASSSGLAKTYEQY
TRBV7-7	TRBJ2-1	ASSLRSGGAGNEQF
TRBV6-5	TRBJ2-3	ASRARLLDTQY
TRBV11-2	TRBJ1-4	ASSPIKGEGVEKLF
TRBV5-8	TRBJ2-1	ASSLFRASYNEQF
TRBV2	TRBJ2-3	ASSRLAGGPKDTQY
TRBV7-3	TRBJ2-5	ASSSQDRGPQATQY
TRBV30	TRBJ1-1	ASTGGGNTEAF
TRBV30	TRBJ1-3	AWSAGLGQNTIY
TRBV2	TRBJ2-5	ASRRGDRSQETQY
TRBV7-2	TRBJ1-1	ASAVSPRGTEAF
TRBV11-2	TRBJ1-4	ASSLNPPATNEKLF